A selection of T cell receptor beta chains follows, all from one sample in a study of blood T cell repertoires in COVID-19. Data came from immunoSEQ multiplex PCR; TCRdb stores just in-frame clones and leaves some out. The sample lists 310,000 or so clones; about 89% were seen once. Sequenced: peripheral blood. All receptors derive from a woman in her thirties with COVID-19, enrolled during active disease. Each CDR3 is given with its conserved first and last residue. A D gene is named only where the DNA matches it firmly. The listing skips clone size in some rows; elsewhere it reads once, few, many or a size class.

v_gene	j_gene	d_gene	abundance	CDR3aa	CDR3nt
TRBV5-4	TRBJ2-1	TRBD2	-	CASSSTSGRNSEQFF	TGTGCCAGCAGCTCGACTAGCGGGAGAAATTCTGAGCAGTTCTTC
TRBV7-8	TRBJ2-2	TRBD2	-	CASSPGGGDGGELFF	TGTGCCAGCAGCCCCGGGGGAGGGGATGGCGGGGAGCTGTTTTTT
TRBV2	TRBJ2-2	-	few	CASVFRGTGELFF	TGTGCCAGTGTATTTAGGGGAACGGGGGAGCTGTTTTTT
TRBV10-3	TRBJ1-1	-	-	CAISGPAANTEAFF	TGTGCCATCAGTGGCCCGGCGGCGAACACTGAAGCTTTCTTT
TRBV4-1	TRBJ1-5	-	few	CASSQVWGGGNQPQHF	TGCGCCAGCAGCCAAGTCTGGGGAGGGGGCAATCAGCCCCAGCATTTT
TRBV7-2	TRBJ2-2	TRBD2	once	CASSVAGGDTGELFF	TGTGCCAGCAGCGTAGCGGGAGGGGACACCGGGGAGCTGTTTTTT
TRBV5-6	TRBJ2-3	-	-	CASSPRTVKSDTQYF	TGTGCCAGCAGCCCCCGGACAGTTAAGTCAGATACGCAGTATTTT
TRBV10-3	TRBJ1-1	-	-	CAISERGQLNTEAFF	TGTGCCATCAGTGAAAGAGGTCAGTTGAACACTGAAGCTTTCTTT
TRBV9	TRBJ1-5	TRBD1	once	CASSAEDRAYQPQHF	TGTGCCAGCAGCGCCGAGGACAGGGCCTATCAGCCCCAGCATTTT
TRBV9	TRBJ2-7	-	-	CASSVGHGSYEQYF	TGTGCCAGCAGCGTCGGACATGGCTCCTACGAGCAGTACTTC
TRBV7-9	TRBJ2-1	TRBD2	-	CASSLSAGGLDEQFF	TGTGCCAGCAGCTTAAGTGCGGGAGGGCTCGATGAGCAGTTCTTC
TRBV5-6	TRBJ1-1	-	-	CASSLPQPGEAFF	TGTGCCAGCAGCTTGCCACAGCCCGGTGAAGCTTTCTTT
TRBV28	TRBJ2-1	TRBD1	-	CASSQTGGRYNEQFF	TGTGCCAGCAGTCAGACAGGGGGTCGGTACAATGAGCAGTTCTTC
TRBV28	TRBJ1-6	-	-	CASSRVGSNSPLHF	TGTGCCAGCAGCCGAGTGGGCAGCAATTCACCCCTCCACTTT
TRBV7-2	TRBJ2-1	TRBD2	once	CASSPRGHSSGRYNEQFF	TGTGCCAGCAGCCCCCGAGGGCATTCGAGCGGGAGGTACAATGAGCAGTTCTTC
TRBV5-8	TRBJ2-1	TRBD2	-	CASRRGTSADEQFF	TGTGCCAGCAGACGTGGGACTAGCGCGGATGAGCAGTTCTTC
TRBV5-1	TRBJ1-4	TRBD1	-	CASSFQGANEKLFF	TGCGCCAGCAGCTTCCAGGGGGCTAATGAAAAACTGTTTTTT
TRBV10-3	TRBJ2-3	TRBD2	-	CAISEKGTSSTDTQYF	TGTGCCATCAGTGAAAAAGGGACTAGCTCGACAGATACGCAGTATTTT
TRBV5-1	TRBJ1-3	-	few	CASSQGISGNTIYF	TGCGCCAGCAGTCAGGGAATCTCTGGAAACACCATATATTTT
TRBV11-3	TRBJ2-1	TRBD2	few	CASSSYGTSDNEQFF	TGTGCCAGCAGCTCCTACGGGACTAGCGACAATGAGCAGTTCTTC
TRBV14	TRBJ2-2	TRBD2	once	CASSQLGAGTGELFF	TGTGCCAGCAGCCAATTGGGAGCGGGGACCGGGGAGCTGTTTTTT
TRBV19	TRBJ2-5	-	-	CASSIAGQQETQYF	TGTGCCAGTAGTATAGCCGGACAGCAAGAGACCCAGTACTTC
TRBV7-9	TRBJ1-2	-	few	CASATIQGWDVGGYTF	TGTGCCAGCGCGACAATTCAGGGGTGGGATGTGGGAGGCTACACCTTC
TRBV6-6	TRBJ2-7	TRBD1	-	CASRTGQTYEQYF	TGTGCCAGCAGGACGGGACAGACCTACGAGCAGTACTTC
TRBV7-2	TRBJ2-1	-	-	CASSLGLGQNNEQFF	TGTGCCAGCAGCTTAGGTTTGGGACAAAACAATGAGCAGTTCTTC
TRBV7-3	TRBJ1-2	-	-	CASSLNPGYGYTF	TGTGCCAGCAGCTTAAATCCGGGCTATGGCTACACCTTC
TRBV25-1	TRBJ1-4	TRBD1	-	CASSGPGGWSEKLFF	TGTGCCAGCAGTGGACCAGGGGGCTGGAGTGAAAAACTGTTTTTT
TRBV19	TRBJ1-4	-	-	CASSRHSQIMTEKLFF	TGTGCCAGTAGTCGTCACAGTCAAATAATGACGGAAAAACTGTTTTTT
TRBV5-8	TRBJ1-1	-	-	CASSLGRVGTEAFF	TGTGCCAGCAGCTTGGGCAGGGTTGGCACTGAAGCTTTCTTT
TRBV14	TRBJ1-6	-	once	CASSQRGRHSPLHF	TGTGCCAGCAGCCAAAGGGGAAGGCATTCACCCCTCCACTTT
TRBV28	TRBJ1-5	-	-	CASSPGEHF	TGTGCCAGCAGTCCGGGAGAGCATTTT
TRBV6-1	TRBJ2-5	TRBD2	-	CASSEMASGSLGETQYF	TGTGCCAGCAGTGAAATGGCTAGCGGGAGCTTGGGGGAGACCCAGTACTTC
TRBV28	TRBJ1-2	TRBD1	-	CASSFTGAPYGYTF	TGTGCCAGCAGTTTTACAGGGGCCCCCTATGGCTACACCTTC
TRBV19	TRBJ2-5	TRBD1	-	CASSTTGQGGQYF	TGTGCCAGTAGTACCACCGGACAGGGCGGCCAGTACTTC
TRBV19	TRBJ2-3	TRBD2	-	CASSKSSGRADTQYF	TGTGCCAGTAGCAAGAGTAGCGGGAGGGCAGATACGCAGTATTTT
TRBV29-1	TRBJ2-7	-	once	CSVLERGTYEQYF	TGCAGCGTCCTGGAGAGGGGGACCTACGAGCAGTACTTC
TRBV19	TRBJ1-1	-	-	CASRGIRGTEAFF	TGTGCCAGTAGGGGGATTCGAGGGACTGAAGCTTTCTTT
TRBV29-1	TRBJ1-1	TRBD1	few	CSVEGQLNTEAFF	TGCAGCGTAGAGGGACAGTTGAACACTGAAGCTTTCTTT
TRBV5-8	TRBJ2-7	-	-	CATSDIQVYEQYF	TGTGCCACCTCGGACATCCAGGTCTACGAGCAGTACTTC
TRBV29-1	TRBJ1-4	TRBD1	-	CSVPGQNEKLFF	TGCAGCGTCCCGGGACAGAATGAAAAACTGTTTTTT
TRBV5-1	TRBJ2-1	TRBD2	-	CASSASAGTSGGNFVGQFF	TGCGCCAGCAGCGCCTCGGCGGGGACTAGCGGGGGGAATTTTGTCGGGCAGTTCTTC
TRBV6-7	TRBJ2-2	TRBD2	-	CASKLADYTGELFF	TGTGCCAGCAAACTAGCGGACTACACCGGGGAGCTGTTTTTT
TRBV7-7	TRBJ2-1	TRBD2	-	CASSALAGPYNEQFF	TGTGCCAGCAGCGCACTAGCGGGACCCTACAATGAGCAGTTCTTC
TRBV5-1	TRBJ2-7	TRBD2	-	CASRGDSEGRGGSYEQYF	TGCGCCAGCAGAGGAGACAGTGAAGGCCGGGGGGGCTCCTACGAGCAGTACTTC
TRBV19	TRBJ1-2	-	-	CASSPRDFSGYTF	TGTGCCAGTAGTCCCCGGGACTTCTCTGGCTACACCTTC
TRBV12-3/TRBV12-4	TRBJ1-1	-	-	CASSYRSTEAFF	TGTGCCAGCAGTTATCGGAGCACTGAAGCTTTCTTT
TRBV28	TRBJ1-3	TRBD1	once	CASRGRGLAGNTIYF	TGTGCCAGCAGAGGCAGGGGGCTAGCTGGAAACACCATATATTTT
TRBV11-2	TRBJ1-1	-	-	CASSLEQFTEAFF	TGTGCCAGCAGCTTAGAGCAGTTCACTGAAGCTTTCTTT
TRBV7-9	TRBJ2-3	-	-	CASSLGGGGTDTQYF	TGTGCCAGCAGCTTAGGAGGGGGAGGCACAGATACGCAGTATTTT